The clone carrying this TCR beta chain came up many times. No treatment of any kind had been given to any patient before thyroid surgery. The data originate from a study of metastatic and nonmetastatic thyroid tumors. Using MiXCR, TCRdb reanalyzed the PCR reads. Here the sample spans around 89,000 clones, about 15% being singletons. Looked up from germline, CDR1 is LNHDA and CDR2 is SQIVND (reference sequence). The CDR3 covers 13 residues. J lost 4 bases, V lost 6 bases, and 5 bases had no gene match. Specimen: blood. The source is a female donor with papillary thyroid cancer or a benign thyroid nodule (not recorded which). Some clones in this sample may be carry-over from other donors' samples. The rearrangement joins TRBV19 to TRBJ2-5, with 7 bases matching TRBD1. The CDR3 DNA reads TGTGCCAGTAGCGGGGCAGGGGGAGAGACCCAGTACTTC. Its protein product is CASSGAGGETQYF.